The text below deals with one TCR beta chain. Antigen specificity is unknown. Clones were read by immunoSEQ multiplex PCR, and TCRdb kept only the in-frame ones, dropping some. The sample lists 100,000 to 150,000 clones, 85% to 95% occurring once. The data were taken from a study of OX40 agonist ivuxolimab in advanced cancers. Per germline, CDR1 SGHTA and CDR2 FQGNSA. V was clipped by 1 base and J by 9 bases, with 9 bases between them. This CDR3 is built from 12 residues. Points from the study as a whole: Certain nonresponders additionally had low normalized T-cell clonal expansion.

The J gene is TRBJ1-1, the V gene TRBV7-2; perhaps TRBD1 as D (5 bases). Source: CD4+ or CD8+ T cells sorted from blood, taken in a trial of the OX40 agonist ivuxolimab. This clonotype originated in an adult with an advanced solid tumor such as melanoma, head and neck, liver or kidney cancer. DNA of the CDR3: TGTGCCAGCAGCTTAGATCGGGGGAAAGCTTTCTTT. This translates into CASSLDRGKAFF.